Following are 8 T cell receptor beta chains from one sample sequenced in a study of CD8+CD57+ T cells in acquired aplastic anemia. The patients chosen for sequencing had shown expansion of CD8+CD57+ cells (detected by flow cytometry). Genomic DNA, serving as template, underwent TCR beta VDJ and CDR3 profiling. MiXCR, applied by TCRdb to the reads, yields one record per CDR3 protein. Altogether more than 150,000 distinct CDR3 sequences are present, around 50% being singletons, with the ten largest covering 13%. The sequenced material came from sorted CD4+, CD8+, or CD8+CD57+ T cells (not recorded which) from PBMCs. Receptors originate from a human donor with aplastic anemia.

This clonotype was seen at least ten times. This sequence joins TRBV7-2 and TRBJ1-5; D call uncertain. CDR1 is SGHTA, CDR2 FQGNSA, per germline. The CDR3 sequence is 14 residues long. Trimming took off 7 bases at V and 0 bases at J, with 10 bases between the two ends. CDR3 amino acids: CASTGAYSNQPQHF. Written as DNA, the CDR3 is TGTGCCAGCACCGGCGCGTATAGCAATCAGCCCCAGCATTTT. Full variable domain (missing parts from reference TRBV7-2 and TRBJ1-5): GAGVSQSPSNKVTEKGKDVELRCDPISGHTALYWYRQSLGQGLEFLIYFQGNSAPDKSGLPSDRFSAERTGGSVSTLTIQRTQQEDSAVYLCASTGAYSNQPQHFGDGTRLSIL.

Notes on this clonotype: A much larger clone sits a single nucleotide away, making a read error possible. This chain links TRBV12-3 or TRBV12-4 with TRBJ2-3; no clear D. There are 14 residues in the CDR3. The CDR3 DNA is TGTTCCAGCAGTTTTCTTGGCAGCACAGATACGCAGTATTTT. It is translated as CSSSFLGSTDTQYF.

This clonotype appeared a single time. CDR3 sequence reads: CASSLGQSNTGELFF. The CDR3 DNA is TGCGCCAGCAGCTTAGGTCAGTCGAACACCGGGGAGCTGTTTTTT. The V and J genes are TRBV5-1 and TRBJ2-2; D is unclear. V was pared by 2 bases and J by 0 bases, with 8 bases between. Germline-derived CDR1 and CDR2 are SGHRS and YFSETQ. The CDR3 consists of 15 residues.

This clonotype was found many times. V gene TRBV9 combines with J gene TRBJ2-1; D remains ambiguous. CDR1 and CDR2 from the germline V gene are SGDLS and YYNGEE. The CDR3 contains 13 residues. The V and J ends lost 2 bases and 5 bases respectively, with 8 bases between them. DNA of the CDR3: TGTGCCAGCAGCGTGGGTACCCACAATGAGCAGTTCTTC. This encodes CASSVGTHNEQFF.

This sequence joins TRBV19 and TRBJ1-5; possible D gene TRBD1, 5 bases. The CDR3 is 15 amino acids. The germline V gene has CDR1 LNHDA and CDR2 SQIVND (reference sequence). Trimming cost V 3 bases and J 0 bases, with 9 bases left between them. CDR3 sequence: CASSMGDYSNQPQHF. The CDR3 coding sequence is TGTGCCAGTAGTATGGGGGATTATAGCAATCAGCCCCAGCATTTT.

In this sample, this clonotype turned up a few times. This chain links TRBV15 with TRBJ1-1, with D tentatively TRBD1 (5 bases). Trimming cost V 2 bases and J 2 bases, with 18 bases left between them. Per the germline V gene, CDR1 is LNHNV and CDR2 is YYDKDF (reference sequence). The CDR3 runs 17 residues. CDR3 sequence (DNA): TGTGCCACCAGCAGACAATCCTTGACAGCTAGAAACACTGAAGCTTTCTTT. It translates to CATSRQSLTARNTEAFF.

This clonotype has only one observation. The rearrangement uses TRBV12-3 or TRBV12-4 and TRBJ2-7, with D perhaps given as TRBD1 or TRBD2 (5 bases each). This CDR3 is built from 14 residues. The V gene lost 5 bases and the J gene lost 5 bases, with 16 bases spanning the gap. The CDR3 sequence is CASSTLGDVNEQYF. The CDR3 DNA reads TGTGCCAGCAGTACCCTCGGGGACGTGAACGAGCAGTACTTC.

The chain carries TRBV19 and TRBJ2-5; perhaps TRBD2 as D (6 bases). V gave up 3 bases and J gave up 4 bases, with 18 bases separating them. Germline loops: CDR1 LNHDA, CDR2 SQIVND (reference sequence). There are 16 residues in the CDR3. The CDR3 here is CASSMFGRGMGETQYF. The CDR3 DNA reads as TGTGCCAGTAGTATGTTCGGGAGAGGGATGGGAGAGACCCAGTACTTC.